The rows below give T cell receptor beta chains drawn from one sample of a study of CD8+ T cells in alopecia areata. Sequencing used immunoSEQ multiplex PCR; TCRdb keeps in-frame clones, though not all of them. The repertoire includes 95,000 to 100,000 clones, 50% to 75% of them detected once, and about 16% sits in the top ten. This specimen was CD8+ T cells sorted from blood, taken at week 4, from a patient treated with tofacitinib. The receptors were sampled from a human donor with alopecia areata. The CDR3 runs from the conserved cysteine through the conserved F or W. D genes are given only for firm matches. Clone sizes are given selectively: once, few, many, or a class where the clone is expanded.

v_call: TRBV5-6; clone_size: NA; d_call: TRBD1; j_call: TRBJ2-1; cdr3_aa: CASSFDRGRGRGYNEQFF; cdr3_nt: TGTGCCAGCAGCTTCGACAGGGGAAGAGGACGCGGCTACAATGAGCAGTTCTTC
v_call: TRBV4-3; clone_size: NA; d_call: TRBD1; j_call: TRBJ2-7; cdr3_aa: CASSLTGSSYEQYF; cdr3_nt: TGCGCCAGCAGTCTGACAGGGAGCTCCTACGAGCAGTACTTC
v_call: TRBV9; clone_size: NA; d_call: NA; j_call: TRBJ1-2; cdr3_aa: CASSVEAVPNYGYTF; cdr3_nt: TGTGCCAGCAGCGTAGAGGCGGTTCCTAACTATGGCTACACCTTC
v_call: TRBV5-8; clone_size: NA; d_call: NA; j_call: TRBJ1-2; cdr3_aa: CASSLGQTYGYTF; cdr3_nt: TGTGCCAGCAGCTTGGGGCAGACCTATGGCTACACCTTC
v_call: TRBV5-1; clone_size: NA; d_call: NA; j_call: TRBJ1-1; cdr3_aa: CASSSPQEGTEAFF; cdr3_nt: TGCGCCAGCAGCTCGCCCCAGGAGGGCACTGAAGCTTTCTTT
v_call: TRBV7-7; clone_size: NA; d_call: TRBD1; j_call: TRBJ2-7; cdr3_aa: CASSFWFRTGSYEQYF; cdr3_nt: TGTGCCAGCAGCTTTTGGTTTCGGACAGGGTCCTACGAGCAGTACTTC
v_call: TRBV4-1; clone_size: many; d_call: TRBD2; j_call: TRBJ2-2; cdr3_aa: CASSQYSFGTSNTGELFF; cdr3_nt: TGCGCCAGCAGCCAATATAGCTTCGGGACTAGCAACACCGGGGAGCTGTTTTTT
v_call: TRBV6-6; clone_size: NA; d_call: NA; j_call: TRBJ2-5; cdr3_aa: CASSYWEPTVETQYF; cdr3_nt: TGTGCCAGCAGTTACTGGGAACCAACTGTGGAGACCCAGTACTTC
v_call: TRBV2; clone_size: medium-sized; d_call: NA; j_call: TRBJ1-5; cdr3_aa: CAIGHTGYSNQPQHF; cdr3_nt: TGTGCCATCGGGCACACGGGCTATAGCAATCAGCCCCAGCATTTT
v_call: TRBV7-9; clone_size: NA; d_call: TRBD1; j_call: TRBJ2-7; cdr3_aa: CASSASRDRSYEQYF; cdr3_nt: TGTGCCAGCAGCGCTAGCCGGGACAGGTCCTACGAGCAGTACTTC
v_call: TRBV29-1; clone_size: NA; d_call: NA; j_call: TRBJ1-2; cdr3_aa: CSVEDQGTDYGYTF; cdr3_nt: TGCAGCGTTGAAGATCAGGGCACTGACTATGGCTACACCTTC
v_call: TRBV4-1; clone_size: NA; d_call: NA; j_call: TRBJ1-2; cdr3_aa: CASSQIPTGDNYGYTF; cdr3_nt: TGCGCCAGCAGCCAAATTCCGACAGGAGACAACTATGGCTACACCTTC
v_call: TRBV6-8; clone_size: NA; d_call: TRBD2; j_call: TRBJ2-5; cdr3_aa: CASIYGTSGKETQYF; cdr3_nt: TGTGCCAGCATTTACGGGACTAGCGGAAAAGAGACCCAGTACTTC
v_call: TRBV7-6; clone_size: NA; d_call: NA; j_call: TRBJ2-7; cdr3_aa: CASSAGQSYEQYF; cdr3_nt: TGTGCCAGCAGCGCGGGACAGAGCTACGAGCAGTACTTC
v_call: TRBV15; clone_size: NA; d_call: NA; j_call: TRBJ1-4; cdr3_aa: CATSRDADTANEKLFF; cdr3_nt: TGTGCCACCAGCAGAGATGCAGACACCGCTAATGAAAAACTGTTTTTT
v_call: TRBV4-1; clone_size: NA; d_call: TRBD2; j_call: TRBJ2-7; cdr3_aa: CASSLTAGAYEQYF; cdr3_nt: TGCGCCAGCAGCTTGACTGCGGGGGCCTACGAGCAGTACTTC
v_call: TRBV27; clone_size: once; d_call: NA; j_call: TRBJ1-3; cdr3_aa: CASSLDSNSGNTIYF; cdr3_nt: TGTGCCAGCAGTTTAGACAGCAACTCTGGAAACACCATATATTTT
v_call: TRBV29-1; clone_size: few; d_call: TRBD1; j_call: TRBJ2-7; cdr3_aa: CSVVGQGSYEQYF; cdr3_nt: TGCAGCGTTGTTGGACAGGGGTCCTACGAGCAGTACTTC
v_call: TRBV15; clone_size: NA; d_call: TRBD1; j_call: TRBJ1-2; cdr3_aa: CATSSDRAYGYTF; cdr3_nt: TGTGCCACCAGTTCGGACAGGGCCTATGGCTACACCTTC
v_call: TRBV6-6; clone_size: NA; d_call: NA; j_call: TRBJ2-7; cdr3_aa: CASGQGPYEQYF; cdr3_nt: TGTGCCAGCGGGCAGGGCCCCTACGAGCAGTACTTC
v_call: TRBV5-4; clone_size: NA; d_call: TRBD1; j_call: TRBJ2-5; cdr3_aa: CASSQGQGLETQYF; cdr3_nt: TGTGCCAGCAGCCAAGGACAGGGACTTGAGACCCAGTACTTC
v_call: TRBV6-1; clone_size: NA; d_call: NA; j_call: TRBJ1-1; cdr3_aa: CASAFSPEAFF; cdr3_nt: TGTGCCAGCGCCTTTTCTCCGGAAGCTTTCTTT
v_call: TRBV5-6; clone_size: few; d_call: NA; j_call: TRBJ2-1; cdr3_aa: CASTFRGLNEQFF; cdr3_nt: TGTGCCAGCACCTTCCGAGGGCTAAATGAGCAGTTCTTC
v_call: TRBV4-1; clone_size: NA; d_call: TRBD2; j_call: TRBJ2-7; cdr3_aa: CASSQGGAGGGLEQYF; cdr3_nt: TGCGCCAGCAGCCAAGGGGGAGCGGGAGGGGGGCTCGAGCAGTACTTC
v_call: TRBV7-6; clone_size: few; d_call: TRBD1; j_call: TRBJ2-5; cdr3_aa: CATSGQIETQYF; cdr3_nt: TGTGCGACCTCGGGACAGATAGAGACCCAGTACTTC
v_call: TRBV4-3; clone_size: NA; d_call: TRBD1; j_call: TRBJ2-7; cdr3_aa: CASSQDRGLEQYF; cdr3_nt: TGCGCCAGCAGCCAAGACAGGGGGCTCGAGCAGTACTTC
v_call: TRBV9; clone_size: NA; d_call: NA; j_call: TRBJ1-2; cdr3_aa: CASSRGGDGVYGYTF; cdr3_nt: TGTGCCAGCAGCCGAGGTGGGGACGGTGTCTATGGCTACACCTTC
v_call: TRBV5-6; clone_size: NA; d_call: NA; j_call: TRBJ2-3; cdr3_aa: CASSPGRKPSTDTQYF; cdr3_nt: TGTGCCAGCAGCCCGGGACGGAAACCAAGCACAGATACGCAGTATTTT
v_call: TRBV4-1; clone_size: NA; d_call: NA; j_call: TRBJ2-7; cdr3_aa: CASSQEGWRAYEQYF; cdr3_nt: TGCGCCAGCAGCCAAGAGGGATGGAGGGCCTACGAGCAGTACTTC
v_call: TRBV7-9; clone_size: few; d_call: TRBD1; j_call: TRBJ1-5; cdr3_aa: CASSAQGAGQPQHF; cdr3_nt: TGTGCCAGCAGCGCACAGGGGGCAGGTCAGCCCCAGCATTTT
v_call: TRBV5-1; clone_size: NA; d_call: NA; j_call: TRBJ1-1; cdr3_aa: CASSTDLEAFF; cdr3_nt: TGCGCCAGCAGCACCGACTTGGAAGCTTTCTTT
v_call: TRBV10-3; clone_size: NA; d_call: NA; j_call: TRBJ1-2; cdr3_aa: CAISDEGYDGYTF; cdr3_nt: TGTGCCATCAGTGACGAGGGATATGATGGCTACACCTTC
v_call: TRBV4-1; clone_size: NA; d_call: TRBD2; j_call: TRBJ2-7; cdr3_aa: CASSQAGGPYEQYF; cdr3_nt: TGCGCCAGCAGCCAAGCGGGGGGACCCTACGAGCAGTACTTC
v_call: TRBV4-1; clone_size: few; d_call: NA; j_call: TRBJ1-1; cdr3_aa: CASSTQQGPEAFF; cdr3_nt: TGCGCCAGCAGCACCCAACAGGGACCTGAAGCTTTCTTT
v_call: TRBV4-1; clone_size: few; d_call: NA; j_call: TRBJ2-3; cdr3_aa: CASSQEWSAASTDTQYF; cdr3_nt: TGCGCCAGCAGCCAAGAGTGGAGCGCCGCTAGCACAGATACGCAGTATTTT
v_call: TRBV7-7; clone_size: NA; d_call: NA; j_call: TRBJ2-1; cdr3_aa: CVSSSSVTNEQFF; cdr3_nt: TGTGTCAGCAGCTCTAGTGTCACCAATGAGCAGTTCTTC
v_call: TRBV2; clone_size: NA; d_call: TRBD1; j_call: TRBJ1-6; cdr3_aa: CASNPGQGNSPLHF; cdr3_nt: TGTGCCAGCAATCCGGGACAGGGTAATTCACCCCTCCACTTT
v_call: TRBV23-1; clone_size: NA; d_call: NA; j_call: TRBJ2-7; cdr3_aa: CASSQSLGAREQYF; cdr3_nt: TGCGCCAGCAGTCAATCTCTGGGGGCCCGCGAGCAGTACTTC
v_call: TRBV25-1; clone_size: NA; d_call: TRBD1; j_call: TRBJ2-2; cdr3_aa: CASSEWVGQGVPGELFF; cdr3_nt: TGTGCCAGCAGTGAATGGGTAGGACAGGGGGTTCCCGGGGAGCTGTTTTTT
v_call: TRBV7-9; clone_size: few; d_call: TRBD2; j_call: TRBJ2-1; cdr3_aa: CASSSIVVREGQWNEQFF; cdr3_nt: TGTGCCAGCAGCTCCATTGTGGTGCGGGAGGGCCAGTGGAATGAGCAGTTCTTC
v_call: TRBV7-9; clone_size: NA; d_call: NA; j_call: TRBJ1-2; cdr3_aa: CASSFRTPVPSNYGYTF; cdr3_nt: TGTGCCAGCAGCTTTCGTACCCCCGTTCCGTCTAACTATGGCTACACCTTC
v_call: TRBV27; clone_size: NA; d_call: NA; j_call: TRBJ1-5; cdr3_aa: CASSPYAGVSNQPQHF; cdr3_nt: TGTGCCAGCAGTCCCTACGCAGGGGTTAGCAATCAGCCCCAGCATTTT
v_call: TRBV27; clone_size: NA; d_call: TRBD2; j_call: TRBJ2-5; cdr3_aa: CASSASGGVQETQYF; cdr3_nt: TGTGCCAGCAGTGCTAGCGGGGGGGTACAAGAGACCCAGTACTTC
v_call: TRBV15; clone_size: once; d_call: NA; j_call: TRBJ2-5; cdr3_aa: CATSSRNRETQYF; cdr3_nt: TGTGCCACCAGCAGCAGAAATCGGGAGACCCAGTACTTC
v_call: TRBV28; clone_size: NA; d_call: NA; j_call: TRBJ2-1; cdr3_aa: CASSLLNEQFF; cdr3_nt: TGTGCCAGCAGTTTATTGAACGAGCAGTTCTTC
v_call: TRBV30; clone_size: NA; d_call: TRBD2; j_call: TRBJ2-7; cdr3_aa: CAWSAGLAGGEQYF; cdr3_nt: TGTGCCTGGAGTGCGGGACTAGCGGGTGGCGAGCAGTACTTC
v_call: TRBV10-3; clone_size: NA; d_call: NA; j_call: TRBJ2-3; cdr3_aa: CAISESSGRPDTQYF; cdr3_nt: TGTGCCATCAGTGAGTCGAGCGGCAGACCAGATACGCAGTATTTT
v_call: TRBV19; clone_size: NA; d_call: NA; j_call: TRBJ1-1; cdr3_aa: CASSMGPNTEAFF; cdr3_nt: TGTGCCAGTAGTATGGGACCGAACACTGAAGCTTTCTTT
v_call: TRBV4-1; clone_size: NA; d_call: NA; j_call: TRBJ2-7; cdr3_aa: CASSRELWADYEQYF; cdr3_nt: TGCGCCAGCAGCCGGGAATTGTGGGCGGACTACGAGCAGTACTTC
v_call: TRBV23-1; clone_size: few; d_call: NA; j_call: TRBJ1-1; cdr3_aa: CASIQGQTEAFF; cdr3_nt: TGCGCCAGCATCCAAGGACAGACTGAAGCTTTCTTT
v_call: TRBV5-1; clone_size: NA; d_call: TRBD2; j_call: TRBJ2-7; cdr3_aa: CASSSGTSLHEQYF; cdr3_nt: TGCGCCAGCAGTTCCGGGACTAGCTTACACGAGCAGTACTTC